The T cell receptor (beta chain) described here comes from a study of blood T cell repertoires in COVID-19. Assay: immunoSEQ multiplex PCR; the TCRdb copy retains only in-frame clones and omits some. This sample has 250,000 or so clones, with about 90% found just once. Trimming at V came to 3 bases and at J to 8 bases, leaving 8 bases not matched to a gene. Looked up from germline, CDR1 is SGDLS and CDR2 is YYNGEE. CDR3 size: 15 residues. Sequencing was performed on peripheral blood. This chain connects TRBV9 to TRBJ1-6; 7 bases agree with TRBD1. This TCR came from a man aged 30-40 years with COVID-19, enrolled during active disease. In DNA form, the CDR3 reads TGTGCCAGCAGCGCCTCACAGGGGAGGTATTCACCCCTCCACTTT. This gives the protein CASSASQGRYSPLHF.